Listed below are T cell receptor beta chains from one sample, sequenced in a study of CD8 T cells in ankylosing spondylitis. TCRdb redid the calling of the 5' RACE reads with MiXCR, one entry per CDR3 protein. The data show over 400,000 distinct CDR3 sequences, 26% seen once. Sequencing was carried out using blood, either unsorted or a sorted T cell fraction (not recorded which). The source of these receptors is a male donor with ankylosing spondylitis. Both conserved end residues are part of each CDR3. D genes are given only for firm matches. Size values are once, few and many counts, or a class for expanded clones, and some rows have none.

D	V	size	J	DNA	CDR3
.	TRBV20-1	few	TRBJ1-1	TGCAGTGCTCTTCGGACAGTTGAAGCTTTCTTT	CSALRTVEAFF
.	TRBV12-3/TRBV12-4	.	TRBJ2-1	TGTGCCAGCAGTGCCTCGGGACTGCGGAATGAGCAGTTCTTC	CASSASGLRNEQFF
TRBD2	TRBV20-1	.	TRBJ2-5	TGCAGTGCTAGGGATCCGGGACTAGCGGGAGGGAGGGAGACCCAGTACTTC	CSARDPGLAGGRETQYF
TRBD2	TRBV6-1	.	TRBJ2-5	TGTGCCAGCACCTTGACTAGCGGGACTGAGACCCAGTACTTC	CASTLTSGTETQYF
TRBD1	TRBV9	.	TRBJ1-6	TGTGCCAGCAGCGTTCAGGGGGCATCCTATAATTCACCCCTCCACTTT	CASSVQGASYNSPLHF
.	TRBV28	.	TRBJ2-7	TGTGCCAGCAGTCCGACTAGCTGGGACAGGAGCTACGAGCAGTACTTC	CASSPTSWDRSYEQYF
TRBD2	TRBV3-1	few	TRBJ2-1	TGTGCCAGCAGCCAAGAGCCAGCTTCGGGACTAGCGGGTCGTGAGCAGTTCTTC	CASSQEPASGLAGREQFF
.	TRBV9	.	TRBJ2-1	TGTGCCAGCAGCGTAGGGAATCTCTACAATGAGCAGTTCTTC	CASSVGNLYNEQFF
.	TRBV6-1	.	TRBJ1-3	TGTGCCAGCAGTAAAGCCAGCTCTGGAAACACCATATATTTT	CASSKASSGNTIYF
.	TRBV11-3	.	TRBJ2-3	TGTGCCAGCAGCATCTTAGAGGGCCAGGGTACGCAGTATTTT	CASSILEGQGTQYF
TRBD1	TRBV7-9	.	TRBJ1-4	TGTGCCAGCAGCTTAACCGGACAGGGGATGGAAAAACTGTTTTTT	CASSLTGQGMEKLFF
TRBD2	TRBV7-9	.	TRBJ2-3	TGTGCCAGCAGCTCCCCCGTGGCGGGAGCAGATACGCAGTATTTT	CASSSPVAGADTQYF
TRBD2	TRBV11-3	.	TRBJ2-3	TGTGCCAGCAGCTTAGTTGTCGGGAGGAAGTGGGATACGCAGTATTTT	CASSLVVGRKWDTQYF
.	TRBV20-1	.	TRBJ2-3	TGCAGTGGACTCCACGGGGATACGCAGTATTTT	CSGLHGDTQYF
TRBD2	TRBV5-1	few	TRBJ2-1	TGCGCCAGCGCACTAGCGGGATTCCTTACTGGGCAGTTCTTC	CASALAGFLTGQFF
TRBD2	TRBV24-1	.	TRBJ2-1	TGTGCCACCAGTGCCCTTCTGACTAGCAGCCACAATGAGCAGTTCTTC	CATSALLTSSHNEQFF
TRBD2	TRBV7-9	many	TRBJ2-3	TGTGCCAGCGGATTACTCCGACTTAGCGGGGATACGCAGTATTTT	CASGLLRLSGDTQYF
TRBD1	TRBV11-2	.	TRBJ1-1	TGTGCCAGCATCAAGAATACAGGGGGCGAGAACACTGAAGCTTTCTTT	CASIKNTGGENTEAFF
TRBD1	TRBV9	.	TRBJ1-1	TGTGCCAGCAGCACGAGGACAGGCACTGAAGCTTTCTTT	CASSTRTGTEAFF
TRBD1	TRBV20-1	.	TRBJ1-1	TGCAGTGCTCGGACAGGGGGCTTCACTGAAGCTTTCTTT	CSARTGGFTEAFF
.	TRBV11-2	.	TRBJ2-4	TGTGCCAGCAGCTTAAGGGGCAGCGAGGCCAAAAACATTCAGTACTTC	CASSLRGSEAKNIQYF
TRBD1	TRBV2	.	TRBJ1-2	TGTGCCAGCAGGGATGACAGGGAGGGCGGCTACACCTTC	CASRDDREGGYTF
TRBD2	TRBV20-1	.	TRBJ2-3	TGCAGTGCTAGAGATCCGAAGGGAACGGGAGGGCTGTTAGATACGCAGTATTTT	CSARDPKGTGGLLDTQYF
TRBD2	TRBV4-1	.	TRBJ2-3	TGCGCCAGCAGCCCGCGGACTAGCGGGAGTGGGGATACGCAGTATTTT	CASSPRTSGSGDTQYF
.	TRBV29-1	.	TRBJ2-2	TGCAGCGTTCAACTTGTGAACACCGGGGAGCTGTTTTTT	CSVQLVNTGELFF
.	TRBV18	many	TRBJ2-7	TGTGCCAGCTCACCAGGGCACTACGAGCAGTACTTC	CASSPGHYEQYF